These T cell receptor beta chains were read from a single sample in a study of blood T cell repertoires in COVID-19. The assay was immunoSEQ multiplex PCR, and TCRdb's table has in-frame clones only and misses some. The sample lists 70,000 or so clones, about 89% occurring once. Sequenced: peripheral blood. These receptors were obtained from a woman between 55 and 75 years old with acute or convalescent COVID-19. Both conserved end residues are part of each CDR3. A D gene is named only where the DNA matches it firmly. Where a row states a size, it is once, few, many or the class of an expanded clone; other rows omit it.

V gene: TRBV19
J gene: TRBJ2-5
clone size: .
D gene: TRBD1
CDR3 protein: CASSPGRGSPPKETQYF
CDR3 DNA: TGTGCCAGTAGTCCAGGCAGGGGGTCCCCCCCCAAAGAGACCCAGTACTTC

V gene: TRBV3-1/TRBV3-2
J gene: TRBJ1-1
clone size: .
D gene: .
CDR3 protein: CASSQGVRTEAFF
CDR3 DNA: TGTGCCAGCAGCCAAGGTGTGAGGACTGAAGCTTTCTTT

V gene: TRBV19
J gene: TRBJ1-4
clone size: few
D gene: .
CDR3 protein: CASSYNSAGDEKLFF
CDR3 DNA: TGTGCCAGTAGCTATAACAGTGCGGGGGATGAAAAACTGTTTTTT

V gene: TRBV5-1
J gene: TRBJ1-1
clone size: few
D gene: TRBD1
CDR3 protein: CASSSLTGDYAEAFF
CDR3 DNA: TGCGCCAGCAGCTCCCTGACAGGGGATTATGCTGAAGCTTTCTTT

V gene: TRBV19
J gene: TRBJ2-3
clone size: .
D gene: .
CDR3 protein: CASTWGRNADTQYF
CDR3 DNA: TGTGCCAGTACGTGGGGGCGGAACGCAGATACGCAGTATTTT

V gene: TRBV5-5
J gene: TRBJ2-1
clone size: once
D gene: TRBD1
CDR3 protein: CASSSPGTGKNEQFF
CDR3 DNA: TGTGCCAGCAGCTCCCCAGGGACAGGGAAGAATGAGCAGTTCTTC

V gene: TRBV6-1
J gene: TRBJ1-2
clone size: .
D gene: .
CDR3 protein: CASSERGGTYGYTF
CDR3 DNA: TGTGCCAGCAGTGAAAGGGGAGGGACCTATGGCTACACCTTC

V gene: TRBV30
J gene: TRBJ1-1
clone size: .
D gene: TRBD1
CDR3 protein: CAWSGAGGLNTEAFF
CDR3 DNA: TGTGCCTGGAGTGGAGCAGGGGGTTTGAACACTGAAGCTTTCTTT

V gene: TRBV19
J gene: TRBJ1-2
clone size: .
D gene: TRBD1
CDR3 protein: CASSLDRVEGYTF
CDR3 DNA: TGTGCCAGTAGTCTCGACAGGGTCGAGGGCTACACCTTC

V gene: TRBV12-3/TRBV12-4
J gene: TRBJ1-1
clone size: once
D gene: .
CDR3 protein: CASSFREWTEAFF
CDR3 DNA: TGTGCCAGCAGTTTCAGGGAATGGACTGAAGCTTTCTTT

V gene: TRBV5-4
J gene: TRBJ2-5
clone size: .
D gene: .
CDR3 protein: CASSLTSYRAQETQYF
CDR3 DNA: TGTGCCAGCAGCTTGACTTCTTACAGGGCGCAAGAGACCCAGTACTTC

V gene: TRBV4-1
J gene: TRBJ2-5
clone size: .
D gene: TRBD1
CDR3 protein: CASSLLGTGQETQYF
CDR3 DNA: TGCGCCAGCAGCCTACTTGGGACAGGGCAAGAGACCCAGTACTTC

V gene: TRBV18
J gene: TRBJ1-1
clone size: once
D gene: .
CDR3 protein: CATEENTEAFF
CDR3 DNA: TGTGCCACTGAGGAGAACACTGAAGCTTTCTTT

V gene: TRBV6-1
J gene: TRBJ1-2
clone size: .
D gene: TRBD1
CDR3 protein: CASSEGGQNYGYTF
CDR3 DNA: TGTGCCAGCAGTGAGGGGGGACAGAACTATGGCTACACCTTC

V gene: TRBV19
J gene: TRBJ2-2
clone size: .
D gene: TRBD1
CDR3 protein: CASSRPGGRGGELFF
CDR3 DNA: TGTGCCAGTAGTAGGCCAGGGGGCCGAGGCGGGGAGCTGTTTTTT

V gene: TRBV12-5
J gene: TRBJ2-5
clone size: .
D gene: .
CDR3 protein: CASGLPPLGTHQETQYF
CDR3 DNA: TGTGCTAGTGGTTTGCCCCCGCTCGGGACACACCAAGAGACCCAGTACTTC

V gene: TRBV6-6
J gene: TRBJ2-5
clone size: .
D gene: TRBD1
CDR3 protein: CASNDRGVQETQYF
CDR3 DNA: TGTGCCAGCAACGACAGGGGGGTCCAAGAGACCCAGTACTTC

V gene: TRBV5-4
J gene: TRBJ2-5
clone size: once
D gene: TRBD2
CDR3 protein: CASSSDGGAEETQYF
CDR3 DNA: TGTGCCAGCAGTTCCGACGGGGGGGCCGAGGAGACCCAGTACTTC

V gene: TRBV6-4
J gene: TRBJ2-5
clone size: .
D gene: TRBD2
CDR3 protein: CASSAFSGEETQYF
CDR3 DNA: TGTGCCAGCAGTGCCTTTAGCGGGGAAGAGACCCAGTACTTC

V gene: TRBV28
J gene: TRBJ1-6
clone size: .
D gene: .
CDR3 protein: CASSTGISPLHF
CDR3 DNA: TGTGCCAGCAGCACAGGGATCTCACCCCTCCACTTT

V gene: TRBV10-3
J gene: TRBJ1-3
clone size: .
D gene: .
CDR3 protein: CATPFMGEGSGNTIYF
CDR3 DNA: TGTGCCACACCTTTTATGGGGGAGGGCAGTGGAAACACCATATATTTT

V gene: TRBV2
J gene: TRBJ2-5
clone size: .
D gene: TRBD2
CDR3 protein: CASSDRTRAGTQYF
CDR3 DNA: TGTGCCAGCAGTGACCGGACTAGGGCCGGGACCCAGTACTTC

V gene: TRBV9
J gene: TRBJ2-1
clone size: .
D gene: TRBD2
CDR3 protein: CASSVSGLAFNEQFF
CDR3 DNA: TGTGCCAGCAGCGTTAGCGGACTAGCTTTCAATGAGCAGTTCTTC

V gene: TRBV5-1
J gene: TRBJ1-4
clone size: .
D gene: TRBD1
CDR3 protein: CASSLGQGAEKLFF
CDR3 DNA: TGCGCCAGCAGCTTGGGGCAGGGGGCTGAAAAACTGTTTTTT

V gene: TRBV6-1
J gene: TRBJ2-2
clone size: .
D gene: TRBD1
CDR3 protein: CASSEGGGYYTGELFF
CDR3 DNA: TGTGCCAGCAGTGAAGGAGGGGGCTACTACACCGGGGAGCTGTTTTTT

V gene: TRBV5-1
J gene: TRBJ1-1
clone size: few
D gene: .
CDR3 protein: CASSPGQNTEAFF
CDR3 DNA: TGCGCCAGCAGCCCGGGACAGAACACTGAAGCTTTCTTT

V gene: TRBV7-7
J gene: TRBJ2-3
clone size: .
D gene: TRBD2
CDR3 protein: CASSLGFSSGGTDTQYF
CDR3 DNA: TGTGCCAGCAGCTTAGGTTTCTCTAGCGGAGGCACAGATACGCAGTATTTT

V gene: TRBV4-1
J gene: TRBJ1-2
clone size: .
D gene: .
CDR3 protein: CASSQDHYTGRHGYTF
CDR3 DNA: TGCGCCAGCAGCCAAGATCATTATACAGGGCGGCATGGCTACACCTTC